This TCR beta chain was observed in a study of T cell responses to AZD1222 COVID-19 vaccine. At the level of the study: Pooling of second doses given at about 4 or about 12 weeks was done. Study results and caveats: Most donors were white British and more were female, and clonal diversity was possibly underestimated. Unmutated variant regions are reportedly the target of nearly half of TCRs that are spike-specific. The study found Spike-specific TCR breadth and depth rose after two AZD1222 doses.

Points on this clone: Its antigen remains unidentified. Sequence at one end of the junction differs from germline and may be a read error.

Sequencing was performed with immunoSEQ multiplex PCR; in TCRdb, only in-frame clones are kept and a portion is missing. The sample lists about 130,000 clones; 88% were seen once. This receptor was taken from an adult in good health. The sample in question was peripheral blood, obtained on day 0 of AZD1222 vaccination.

In nucleotides, the CDR3 is TGTGCTAGCAGCTTAAGCCAGAACACTGAAGCTTTCTTT. It yields the protein CASSLSQNTEAFF. This chain connects TRBV7-7 to TRBJ1-1, with D unresolved. The germline CDR1 and CDR2 sequences are SSHAT and FNYEAQ (reference sequence). CDR3 length: 13 residues.